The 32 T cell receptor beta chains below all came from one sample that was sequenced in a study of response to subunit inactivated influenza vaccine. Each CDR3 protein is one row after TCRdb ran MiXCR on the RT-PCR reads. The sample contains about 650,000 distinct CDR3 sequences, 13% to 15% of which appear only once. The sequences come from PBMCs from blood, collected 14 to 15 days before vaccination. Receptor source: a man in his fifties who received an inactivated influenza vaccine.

The CDR3 coding sequence is TGTGCCAGCAGCACTCCTTTAAGACTAGCTGGGGAGCTGTTTTTT. This sequence encodes CASSTPLRLAGELFF. The rearrangement joins TRBV21-1 to TRBJ2-2; the table's TRBD2 call for D was not verified on the DNA. TRBV21-1 is designated a pseudogene. The CDR3 sequence is 15 residues long.

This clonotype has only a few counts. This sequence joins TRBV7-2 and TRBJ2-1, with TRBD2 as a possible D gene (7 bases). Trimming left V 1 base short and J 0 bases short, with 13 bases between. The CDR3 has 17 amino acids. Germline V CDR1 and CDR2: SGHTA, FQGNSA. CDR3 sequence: CASSLVGGTISYNEQFF. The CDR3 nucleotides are TGTGCCAGCAGCTTAGTAGGGGGGACTATCTCCTACAATGAGCAGTTCTTC.

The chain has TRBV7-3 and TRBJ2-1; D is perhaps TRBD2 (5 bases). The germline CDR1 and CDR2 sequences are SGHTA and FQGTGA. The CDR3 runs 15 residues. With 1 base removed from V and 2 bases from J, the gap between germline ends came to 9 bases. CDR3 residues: CASSLISGTYNEQFF. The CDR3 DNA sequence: TGTGCCAGCAGCTTAATATCCGGGACCTACAATGAGCAGTTCTTC. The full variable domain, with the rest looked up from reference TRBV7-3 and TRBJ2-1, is GAGVSQTPSNKVTEKGKYVELRCDPISGHTALYWYRQSLGQGPEFLIYFQGTGAADDSGLPNDRFFAVRPEGSVSTLKIQRTERGDSAVYLCASSLISGTYNEQFFGPGTRLTVL.

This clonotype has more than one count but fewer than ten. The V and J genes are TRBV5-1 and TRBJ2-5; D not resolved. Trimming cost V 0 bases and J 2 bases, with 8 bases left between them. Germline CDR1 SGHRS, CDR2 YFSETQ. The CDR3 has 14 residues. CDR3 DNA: TGCGCCAGCAGCTTGGAGGCTCAACAAGAGACCCAGTACTTC. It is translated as CASSLEAQQETQYF.

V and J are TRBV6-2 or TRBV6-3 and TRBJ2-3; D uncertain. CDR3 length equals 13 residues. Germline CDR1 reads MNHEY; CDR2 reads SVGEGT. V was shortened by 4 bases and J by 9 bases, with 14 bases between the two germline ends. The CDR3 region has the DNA TGTGCCAGCAGTTTTCCCGGCGGATTAACGCAGTATTTT. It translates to CASSFPGGLTQYF.

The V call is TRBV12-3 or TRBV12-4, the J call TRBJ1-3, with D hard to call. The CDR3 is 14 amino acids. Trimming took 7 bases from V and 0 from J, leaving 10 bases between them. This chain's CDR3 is CASKDGSSGNTIYF. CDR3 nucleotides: TGTGCCAGCAAGGACGGATCCTCTGGAAACACCATATATTTT.

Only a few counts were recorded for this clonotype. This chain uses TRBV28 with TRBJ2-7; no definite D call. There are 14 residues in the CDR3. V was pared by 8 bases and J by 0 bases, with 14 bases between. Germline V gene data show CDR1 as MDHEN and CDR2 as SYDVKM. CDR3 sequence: CASAPWWISYEQYF. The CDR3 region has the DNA TGTGCCAGCGCGCCGTGGTGGATCTCCTACGAGCAGTACTTC.

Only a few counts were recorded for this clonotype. The CDR3 sequence: CASTSSSGRGYNEQFF. The CDR3, as DNA: TGTGCCAGCACCTCAAGTAGCGGGAGGGGTTACAATGAGCAGTTCTTC. The V and J genes are TRBV27 and TRBJ2-1; 11 positions match TRBD2. From germline, CDR1 is MNHEY and CDR2 SMNVEV (reference sequence). V dropped 7 bases and J dropped 4; count of bases not matched to a gene: 9. This CDR3 has 16 residues.

Here the CDR3 reads CASSTDRAFYEQYF. DNA for the CDR3: TGTGCCAGCAGCACCGACAGGGCTTTCTACGAGCAGTACTTC. The J gene is TRBJ2-7, the V gene TRBV7-8; TRBD1 agrees at 7 bases. CDR1 is SGHVS, CDR2 FQNEAQ, per germline. With V trimmed by 5 bases and J by 3 bases, 7 bases remained unmatched. The CDR3 is 14 residues long.

The CDR3 spells CASSVNWRFAAGSYNEQFF. CDR3 nucleotides: TGTGCCAGCAGCGTAAACTGGAGATTCGCTGCCGGGTCCTACAATGAGCAGTTCTTC. The chain employs TRBV11-2 and TRBJ2-1; no reliable D call. The CDR3 has 19 residues. Between the trimmed V and J ends, which lost 5 bases and 1 base, there was a span of 24 bases. CDR1 and CDR2 from the germline V gene are SGHAT and FQNNGV.

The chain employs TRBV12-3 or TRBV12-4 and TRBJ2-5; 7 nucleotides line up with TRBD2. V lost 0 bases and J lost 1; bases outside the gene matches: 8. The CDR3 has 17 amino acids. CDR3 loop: CASSLAGLGGGQETQYF. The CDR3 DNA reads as TGTGCCAGCAGTTTAGCGGGCTTGGGGGGGGGCCAAGAGACCCAGTACTTC.

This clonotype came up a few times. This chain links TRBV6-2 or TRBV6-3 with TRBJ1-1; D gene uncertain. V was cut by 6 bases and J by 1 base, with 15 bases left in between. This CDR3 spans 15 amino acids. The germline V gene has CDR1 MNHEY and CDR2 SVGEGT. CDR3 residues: CASRQTSVRNTEAFF. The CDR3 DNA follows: TGTGCCAGCAGGCAGACATCGGTCCGGAACACTGAAGCTTTCTTT.

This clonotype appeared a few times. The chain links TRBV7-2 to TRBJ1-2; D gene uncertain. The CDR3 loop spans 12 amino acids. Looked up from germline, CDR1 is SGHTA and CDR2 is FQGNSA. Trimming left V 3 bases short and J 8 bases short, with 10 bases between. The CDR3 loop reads CASSFNRAGYTF. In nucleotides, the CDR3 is TGTGCCAGCAGCTTTAACAGAGCCGGCTACACCTTC.

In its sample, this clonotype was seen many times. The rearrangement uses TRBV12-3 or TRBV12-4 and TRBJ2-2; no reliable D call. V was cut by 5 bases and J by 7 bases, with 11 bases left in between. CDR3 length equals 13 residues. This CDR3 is CASSPHPGGELFF. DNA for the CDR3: TGTGCCAGCAGTCCCCACCCCGGCGGGGAGCTGTTTTTT.

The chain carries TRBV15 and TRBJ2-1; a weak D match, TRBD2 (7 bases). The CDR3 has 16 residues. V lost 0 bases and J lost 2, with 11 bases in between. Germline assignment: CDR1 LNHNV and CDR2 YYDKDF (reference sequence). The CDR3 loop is CATSRDRGATYNEQFF. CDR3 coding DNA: TGTGCCACCAGCAGAGATCGGGGGGCTACCTACAATGAGCAGTTCTTC.

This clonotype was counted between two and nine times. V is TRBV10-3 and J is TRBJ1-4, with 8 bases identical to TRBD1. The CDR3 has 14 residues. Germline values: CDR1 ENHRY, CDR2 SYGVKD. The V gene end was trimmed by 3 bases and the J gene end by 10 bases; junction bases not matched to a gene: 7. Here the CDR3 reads CAISDQGAEGKLFF. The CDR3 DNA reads TGTGCCATCAGTGACCAGGGGGCTGAGGGAAAACTGTTTTTT.

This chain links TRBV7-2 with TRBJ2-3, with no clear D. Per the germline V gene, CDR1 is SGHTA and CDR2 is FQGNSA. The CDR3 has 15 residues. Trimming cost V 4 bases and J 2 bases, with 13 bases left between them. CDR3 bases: TGTGCCAGCAGCTATCTGTTGGGGAACACAGATACGCAGTATTTT. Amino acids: CASSYLLGNTDTQYF.

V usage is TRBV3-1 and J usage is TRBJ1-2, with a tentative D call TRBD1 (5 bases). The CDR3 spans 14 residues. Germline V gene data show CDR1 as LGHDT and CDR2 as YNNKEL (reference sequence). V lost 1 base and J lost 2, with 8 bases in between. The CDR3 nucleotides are TGTGCCAGCAGCCAAGGGACACGAAACTATGGCTACACCTTC. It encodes CASSQGTRNYGYTF.

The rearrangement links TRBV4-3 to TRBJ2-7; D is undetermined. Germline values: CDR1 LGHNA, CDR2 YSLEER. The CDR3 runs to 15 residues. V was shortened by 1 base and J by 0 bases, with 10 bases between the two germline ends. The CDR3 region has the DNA TGCGCCAGCAGCCAAGGTCGGTCCAGCTCCTACGAGCAGTACTTC. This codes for CASSQGRSSSYEQYF.

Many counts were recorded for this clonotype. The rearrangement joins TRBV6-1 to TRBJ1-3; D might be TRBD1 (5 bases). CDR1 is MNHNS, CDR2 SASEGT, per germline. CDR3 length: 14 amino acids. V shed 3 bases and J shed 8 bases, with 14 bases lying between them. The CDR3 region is CASSDRDRGDTIYF. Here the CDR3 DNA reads TGTGCCAGCAGTGATCGGGACCGAGGGGACACCATATATTTT.

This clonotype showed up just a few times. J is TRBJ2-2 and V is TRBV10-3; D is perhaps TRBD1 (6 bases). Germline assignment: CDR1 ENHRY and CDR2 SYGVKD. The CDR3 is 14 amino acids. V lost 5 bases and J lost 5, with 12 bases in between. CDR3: CAISLGQLTGELFF. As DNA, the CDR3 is TGTGCCATCAGTCTAGGACAGCTTACCGGGGAGCTGTTTTTT.

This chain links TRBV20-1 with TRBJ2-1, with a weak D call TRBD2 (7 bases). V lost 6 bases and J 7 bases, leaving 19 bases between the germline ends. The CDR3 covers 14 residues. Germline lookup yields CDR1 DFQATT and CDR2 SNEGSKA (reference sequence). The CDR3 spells CSASAGGGGNEQFF. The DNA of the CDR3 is TGCAGTGCCTCAGCTGGGGGGGGCGGGAATGAGCAGTTCTTC.

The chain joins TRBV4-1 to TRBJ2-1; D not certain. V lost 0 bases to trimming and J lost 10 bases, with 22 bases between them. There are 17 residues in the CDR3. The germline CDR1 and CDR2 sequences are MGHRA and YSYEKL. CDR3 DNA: TGCGCCAGCAGCCAAGAAGGTTTTACTATCGGGCTGGAGGAGCAGTTCTTC. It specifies CASSQEGFTIGLEEQFF.

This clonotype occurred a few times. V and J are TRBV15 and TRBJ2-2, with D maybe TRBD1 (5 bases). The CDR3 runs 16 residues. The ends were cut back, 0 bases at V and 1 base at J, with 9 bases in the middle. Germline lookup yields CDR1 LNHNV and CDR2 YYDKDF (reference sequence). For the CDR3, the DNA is TGTGCCACCAGCAGAGATATTACAGGGAACACCGGGGAGCTGTTTTTT. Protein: CATSRDITGNTGELFF.

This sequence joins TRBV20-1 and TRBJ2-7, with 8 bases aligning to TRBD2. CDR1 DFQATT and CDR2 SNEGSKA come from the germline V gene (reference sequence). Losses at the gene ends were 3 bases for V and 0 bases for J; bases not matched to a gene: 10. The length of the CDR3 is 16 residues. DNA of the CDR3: TGCAGTGCTAGGGGAAATAGCGGGGTAAGCTCCTACGAGCAGTACTTC. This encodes CSARGNSGVSSYEQYF.

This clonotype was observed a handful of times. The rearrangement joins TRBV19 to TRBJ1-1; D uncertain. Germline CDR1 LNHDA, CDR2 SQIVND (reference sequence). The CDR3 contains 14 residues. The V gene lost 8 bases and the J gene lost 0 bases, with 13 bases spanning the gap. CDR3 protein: CASSIDTVNTEAFF. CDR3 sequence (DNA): TGTGCCAGTTCCATCGACACGGTGAACACTGAAGCTTTCTTT.

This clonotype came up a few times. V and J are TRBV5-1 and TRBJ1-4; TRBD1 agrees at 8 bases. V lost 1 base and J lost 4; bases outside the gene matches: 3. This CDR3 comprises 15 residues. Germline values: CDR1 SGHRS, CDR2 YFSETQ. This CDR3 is CASSLWDRRNEKLFF. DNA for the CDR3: TGCGCCAGCAGCTTGTGGGACAGGCGTAATGAAAAACTGTTTTTT.

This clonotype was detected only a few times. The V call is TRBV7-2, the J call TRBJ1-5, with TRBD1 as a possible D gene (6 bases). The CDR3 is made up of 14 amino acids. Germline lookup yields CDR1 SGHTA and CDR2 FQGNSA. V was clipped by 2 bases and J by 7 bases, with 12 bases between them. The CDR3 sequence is CASSLQGLDQPQHF. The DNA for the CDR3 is TGTGCCAGCAGCTTACAGGGGCTCGACCAGCCCCAGCATTTT.

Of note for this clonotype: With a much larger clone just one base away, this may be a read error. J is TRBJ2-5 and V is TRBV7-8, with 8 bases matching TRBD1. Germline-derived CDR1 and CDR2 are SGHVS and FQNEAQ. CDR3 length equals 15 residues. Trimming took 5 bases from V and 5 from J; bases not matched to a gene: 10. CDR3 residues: CASSTLTGEAETQYF. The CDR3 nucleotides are TGTGCCAGCAGCACCCTGACAGGGGAGGCCGAGACCCAGTACTTC.

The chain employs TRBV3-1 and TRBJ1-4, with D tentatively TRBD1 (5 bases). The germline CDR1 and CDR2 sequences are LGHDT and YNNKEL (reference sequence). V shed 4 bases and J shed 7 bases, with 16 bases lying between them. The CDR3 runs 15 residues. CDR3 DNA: TGTGCCAGCAGCCCCGGGACCGCGGGCCTTGAAAAACTGTTTTTT. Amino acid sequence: CASSPGTAGLEKLFF.

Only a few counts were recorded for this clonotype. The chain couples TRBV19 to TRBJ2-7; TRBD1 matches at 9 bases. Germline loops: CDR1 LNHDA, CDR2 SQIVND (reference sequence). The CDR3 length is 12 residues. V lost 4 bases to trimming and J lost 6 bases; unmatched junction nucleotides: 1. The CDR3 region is CASSTDRGEQYF. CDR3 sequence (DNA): TGTGCCAGTAGTACGGACAGGGGCGAGCAGTACTTC.

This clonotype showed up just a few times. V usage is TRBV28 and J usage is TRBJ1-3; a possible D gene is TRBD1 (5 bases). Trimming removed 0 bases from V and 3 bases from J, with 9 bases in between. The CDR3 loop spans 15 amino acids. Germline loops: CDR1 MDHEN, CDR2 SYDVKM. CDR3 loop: CASSLWSGFGNTIYF. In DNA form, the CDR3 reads TGTGCCAGCAGTTTATGGTCAGGGTTTGGAAACACCATATATTTT.